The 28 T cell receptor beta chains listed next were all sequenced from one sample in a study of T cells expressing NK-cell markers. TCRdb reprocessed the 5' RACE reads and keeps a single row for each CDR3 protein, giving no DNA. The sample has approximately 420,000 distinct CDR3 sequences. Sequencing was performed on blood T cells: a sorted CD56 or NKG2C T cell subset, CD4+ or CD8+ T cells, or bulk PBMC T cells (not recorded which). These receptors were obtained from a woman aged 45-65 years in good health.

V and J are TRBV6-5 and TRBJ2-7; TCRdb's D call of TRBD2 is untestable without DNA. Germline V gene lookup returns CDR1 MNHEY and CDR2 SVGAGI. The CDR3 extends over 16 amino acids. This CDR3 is CASSYSTQPSGYEQYF.

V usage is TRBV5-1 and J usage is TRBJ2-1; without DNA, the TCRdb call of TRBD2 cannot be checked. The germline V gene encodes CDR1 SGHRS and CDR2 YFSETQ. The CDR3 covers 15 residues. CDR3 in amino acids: CASSLDGTSLNEQFF. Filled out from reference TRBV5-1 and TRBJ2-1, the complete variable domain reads KAGVTQTPRYLIKTRGQQVTLSCSPISGHRSVSWYQQTPGQGLQFLFEYFSETQRNKGNFPGRFSGRQFSNSRSEMNVSTLELGDSALYLCASSLDGTSLNEQFFGPGTRLTVL.

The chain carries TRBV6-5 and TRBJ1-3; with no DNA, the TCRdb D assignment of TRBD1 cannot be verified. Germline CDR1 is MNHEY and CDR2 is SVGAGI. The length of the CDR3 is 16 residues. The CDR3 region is CASRQGQGGSGNTIYF.

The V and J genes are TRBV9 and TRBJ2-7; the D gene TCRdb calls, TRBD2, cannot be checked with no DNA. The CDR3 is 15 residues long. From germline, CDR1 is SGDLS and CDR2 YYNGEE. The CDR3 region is CASSVEGGRSWEQYF.

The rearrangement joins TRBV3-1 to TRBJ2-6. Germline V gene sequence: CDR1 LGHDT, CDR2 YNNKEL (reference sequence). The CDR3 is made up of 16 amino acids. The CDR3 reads CASSYHVLAGANVLTF.

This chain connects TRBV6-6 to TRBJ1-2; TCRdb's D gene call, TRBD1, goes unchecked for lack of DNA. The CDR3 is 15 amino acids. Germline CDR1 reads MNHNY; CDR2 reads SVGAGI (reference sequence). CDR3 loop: CASSYSTGGGSGYTF.

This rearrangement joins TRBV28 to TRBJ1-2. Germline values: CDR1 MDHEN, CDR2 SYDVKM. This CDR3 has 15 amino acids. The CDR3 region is CASSSVGVGLYGYTF.

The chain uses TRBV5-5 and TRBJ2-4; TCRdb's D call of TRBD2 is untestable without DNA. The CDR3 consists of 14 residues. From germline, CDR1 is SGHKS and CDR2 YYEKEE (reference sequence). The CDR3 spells CASSSRGDFNIQYF.

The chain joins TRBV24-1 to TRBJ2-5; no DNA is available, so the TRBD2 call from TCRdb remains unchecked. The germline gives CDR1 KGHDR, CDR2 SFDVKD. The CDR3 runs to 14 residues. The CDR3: CATSGPTSAETQYF.

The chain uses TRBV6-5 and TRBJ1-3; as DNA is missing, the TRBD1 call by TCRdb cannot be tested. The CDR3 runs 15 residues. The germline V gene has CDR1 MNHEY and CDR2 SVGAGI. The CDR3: CASRSTGGGGNTIYF.

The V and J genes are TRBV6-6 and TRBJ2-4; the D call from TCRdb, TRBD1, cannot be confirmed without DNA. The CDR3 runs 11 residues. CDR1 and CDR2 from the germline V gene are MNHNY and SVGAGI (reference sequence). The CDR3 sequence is CASRAGHIQYF.

CDR3: CASRTAGGPLDEQFF. The J gene is TRBJ2-1, the V gene TRBV19; lacking DNA, the TRBD2 call made by TCRdb goes unchecked. The CDR3 extends over 15 amino acids. Looked up from germline, CDR1 is LNHDA and CDR2 is SQIVND (reference sequence).

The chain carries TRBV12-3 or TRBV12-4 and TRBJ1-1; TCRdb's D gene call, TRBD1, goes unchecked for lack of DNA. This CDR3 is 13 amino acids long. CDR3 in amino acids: CASSLLQGTEAFF.

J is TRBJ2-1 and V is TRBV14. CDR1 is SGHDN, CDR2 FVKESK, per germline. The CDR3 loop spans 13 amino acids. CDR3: CASSQAVSREQFF.

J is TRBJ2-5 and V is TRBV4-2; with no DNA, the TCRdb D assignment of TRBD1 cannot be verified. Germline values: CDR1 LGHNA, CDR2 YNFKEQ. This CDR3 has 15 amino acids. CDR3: CASSQVGGGQVTQYF.

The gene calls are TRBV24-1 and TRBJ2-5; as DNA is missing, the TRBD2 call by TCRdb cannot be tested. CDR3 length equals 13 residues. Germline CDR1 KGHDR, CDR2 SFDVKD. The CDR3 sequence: CATRRAGEETQYF.

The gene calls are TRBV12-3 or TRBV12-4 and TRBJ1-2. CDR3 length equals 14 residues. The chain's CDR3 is CASTIGGAAYGYTF.

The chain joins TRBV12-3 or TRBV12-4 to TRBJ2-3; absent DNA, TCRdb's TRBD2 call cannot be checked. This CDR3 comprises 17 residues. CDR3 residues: CASSLWSTSGRVDTQYF.

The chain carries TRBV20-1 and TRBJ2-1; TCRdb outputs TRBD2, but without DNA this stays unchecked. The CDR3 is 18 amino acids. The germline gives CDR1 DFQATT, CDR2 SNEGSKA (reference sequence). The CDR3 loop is CSAESPLGGSGRANEQFF.

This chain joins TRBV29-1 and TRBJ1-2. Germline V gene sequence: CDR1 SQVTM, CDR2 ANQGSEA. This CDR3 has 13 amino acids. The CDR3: CSVELDYNYGYTF.

The CDR3 region is CASSRTGNTDTQYF. The rearrangement joins TRBV27 to TRBJ2-3; TCRdb designates TRBD1, a call that cannot be tested without DNA. This CDR3 spans 14 amino acids. The germline gives CDR1 MNHEY, CDR2 SMNVEV (reference sequence).

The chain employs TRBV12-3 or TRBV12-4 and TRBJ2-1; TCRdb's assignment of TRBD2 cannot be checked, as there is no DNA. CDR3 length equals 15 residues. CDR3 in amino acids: CASSFSFSGSNEQFF.

The chain's CDR3 is CASRHNNRGYTEAFF. The chain uses TRBV5-1 and TRBJ1-1; TCRdb indicates TRBD1, and absent DNA this call remains unverified. This CDR3 spans 15 amino acids. Looked up from germline, CDR1 is SGHRS and CDR2 is YFSETQ.

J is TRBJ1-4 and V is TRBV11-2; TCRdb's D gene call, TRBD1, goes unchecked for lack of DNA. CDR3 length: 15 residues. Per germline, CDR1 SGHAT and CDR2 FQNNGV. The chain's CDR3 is CASSFDRGNREKLFF.

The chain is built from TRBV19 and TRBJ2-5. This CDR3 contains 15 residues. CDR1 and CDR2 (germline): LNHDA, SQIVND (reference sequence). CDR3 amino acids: CASSIDQVRQETQYF.

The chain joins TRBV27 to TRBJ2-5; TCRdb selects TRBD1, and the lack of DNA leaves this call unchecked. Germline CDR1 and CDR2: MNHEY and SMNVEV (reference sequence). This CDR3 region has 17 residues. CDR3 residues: CASSFEDSTGAPETQYF.

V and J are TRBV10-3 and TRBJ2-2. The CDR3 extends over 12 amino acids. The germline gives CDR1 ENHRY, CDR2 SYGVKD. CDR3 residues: CAIRSGTGELFF.

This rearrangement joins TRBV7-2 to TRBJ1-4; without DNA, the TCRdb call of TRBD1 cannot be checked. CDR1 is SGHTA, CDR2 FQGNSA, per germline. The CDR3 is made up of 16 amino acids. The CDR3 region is CASSSSRTGRDEKLFF.